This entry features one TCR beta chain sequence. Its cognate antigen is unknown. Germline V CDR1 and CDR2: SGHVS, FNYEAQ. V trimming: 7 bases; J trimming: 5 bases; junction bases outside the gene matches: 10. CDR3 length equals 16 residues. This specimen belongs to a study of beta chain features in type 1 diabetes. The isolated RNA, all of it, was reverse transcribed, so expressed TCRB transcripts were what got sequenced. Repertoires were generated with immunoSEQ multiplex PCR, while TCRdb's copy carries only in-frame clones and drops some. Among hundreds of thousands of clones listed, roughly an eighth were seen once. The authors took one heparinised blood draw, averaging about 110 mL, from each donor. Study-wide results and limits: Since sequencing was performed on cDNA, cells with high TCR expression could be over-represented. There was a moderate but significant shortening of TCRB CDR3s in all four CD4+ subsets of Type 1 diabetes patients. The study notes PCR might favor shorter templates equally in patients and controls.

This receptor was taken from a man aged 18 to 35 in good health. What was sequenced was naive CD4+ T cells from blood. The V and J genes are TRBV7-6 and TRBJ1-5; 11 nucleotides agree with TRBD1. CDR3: CASIHPGQGAYQPQHF. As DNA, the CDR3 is TGTGCCAGCATCCATCCCGGACAGGGGGCCTATCAGCCCCAGCATTTT.